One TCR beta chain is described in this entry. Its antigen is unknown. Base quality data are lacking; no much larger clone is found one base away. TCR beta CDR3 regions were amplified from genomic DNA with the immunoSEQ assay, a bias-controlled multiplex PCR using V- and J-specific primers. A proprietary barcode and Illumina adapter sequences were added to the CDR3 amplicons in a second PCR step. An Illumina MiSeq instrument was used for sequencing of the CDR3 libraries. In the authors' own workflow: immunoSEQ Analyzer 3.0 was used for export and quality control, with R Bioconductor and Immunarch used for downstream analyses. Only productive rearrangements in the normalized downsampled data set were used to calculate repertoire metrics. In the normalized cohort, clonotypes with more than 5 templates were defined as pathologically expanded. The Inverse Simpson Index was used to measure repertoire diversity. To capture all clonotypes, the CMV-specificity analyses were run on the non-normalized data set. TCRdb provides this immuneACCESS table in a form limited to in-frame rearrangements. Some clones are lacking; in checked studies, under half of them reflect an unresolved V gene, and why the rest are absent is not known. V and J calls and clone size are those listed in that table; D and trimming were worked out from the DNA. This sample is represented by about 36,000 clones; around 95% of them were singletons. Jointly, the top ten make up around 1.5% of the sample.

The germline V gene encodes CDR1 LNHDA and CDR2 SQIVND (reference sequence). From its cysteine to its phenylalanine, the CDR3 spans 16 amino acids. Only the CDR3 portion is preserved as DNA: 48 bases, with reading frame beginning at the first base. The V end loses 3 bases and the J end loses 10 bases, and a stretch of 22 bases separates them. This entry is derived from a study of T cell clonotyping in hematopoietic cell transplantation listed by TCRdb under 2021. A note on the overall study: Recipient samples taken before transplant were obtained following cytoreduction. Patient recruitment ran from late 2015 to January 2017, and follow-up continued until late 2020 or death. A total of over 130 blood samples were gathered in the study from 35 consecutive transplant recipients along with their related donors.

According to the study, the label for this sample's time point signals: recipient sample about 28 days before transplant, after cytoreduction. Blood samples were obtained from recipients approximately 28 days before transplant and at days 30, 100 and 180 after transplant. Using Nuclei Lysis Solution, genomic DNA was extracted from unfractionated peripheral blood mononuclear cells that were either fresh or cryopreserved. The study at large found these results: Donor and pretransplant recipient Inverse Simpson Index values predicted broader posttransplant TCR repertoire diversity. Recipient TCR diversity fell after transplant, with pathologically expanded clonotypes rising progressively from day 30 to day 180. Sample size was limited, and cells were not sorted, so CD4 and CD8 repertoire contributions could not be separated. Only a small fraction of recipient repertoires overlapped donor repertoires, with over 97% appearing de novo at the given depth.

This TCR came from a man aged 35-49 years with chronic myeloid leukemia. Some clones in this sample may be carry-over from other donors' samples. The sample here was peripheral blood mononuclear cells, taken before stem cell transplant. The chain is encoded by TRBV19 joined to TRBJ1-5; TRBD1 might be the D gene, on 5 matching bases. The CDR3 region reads CASSMVGGATGQPQHF. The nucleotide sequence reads TGTGCCAGTAGTATGGTCGGGGGAGCAACCGGTCAACCCCAGCATTTT.